This entry lists 2 T cell receptor beta chains sequenced from one sample in a study of T cell changes during pregnancy in multiple sclerosis. Clones were sequenced by immunoSEQ multiplex PCR, and TCRdb holds only the in-frame ones, with some missing. The table has about 14,000 clones, almost 90% seen once. The material sequenced was CD8+ T cells from peripheral blood mononuclear cells, taken after pregnancy. The receptors originated from a female donor in good health, enrolled as a control in a pregnancy study.

The J gene is TRBJ2-5, the V gene TRBV6-1, with D maybe TRBD1 (5 bases). The germline CDR1 and CDR2 sequences are MNHNS and SASEGT. V was trimmed by 3 bases and J by 3 bases, leaving 8 bases between them. The CDR3 loop spans 13 amino acids. The CDR3 sequence is CASSDFREETQYF. The CDR3 nucleotides are TGTGCCAGCAGTGACTTCAGGGAAGAGACCCAGTACTTC.

J is TRBJ2-7 and V is TRBV7-9; unclear D gene. CDR3 length: 12 residues. Germline-derived CDR1 and CDR2 are SEHNR and FQNEAQ (reference sequence). The V gene lost 5 bases and the J gene lost 3 bases, with 8 bases spanning the gap. The CDR3 spells CASSDMFYEQYF. The CDR3 nucleotides read TGTGCCAGCAGCGACATGTTCTACGAGCAGTACTTC.